Here is one T cell receptor beta chain with its context. Germline loops: CDR1 MNHEY, CDR2 SVGAGI. This CDR3 spans 12 amino acids. Trimming removed 6 bases from V and 0 bases from J, with 4 bases in between. The source of the sample is a study of blood T cell repertoires in COVID-19. Only in-frame clones appear in the TCRdb table, and some are missing; sequencing was by immunoSEQ multiplex PCR. This table holds around 150,000 clones, roughly 80% found once. The chain couples TRBV6-5 to TRBJ2-3; no firm D call. Sequenced material: PBMCs or T cells enriched from blood (not recorded which). The source is a woman aged 40 to 55 who had recovered from COVID-19. The CDR3 is CASSVSTDTQYF. The CDR3 DNA reads as TGTGCCAGCAGCGTTAGCACAGATACGCAGTATTTT.